This TCR beta chain was recovered during a study of spatial heterogeneity in lung cancer (dated by TCRdb to 2018 to 2020). Regarding the study in general: The donors were about 65 patients from the lung TRACERx cohort who had early-stage, untreated non-small cell lung cancer. The study quantitatively compared TCR alpha and beta repertoires across multiple tumor regions, matched nontumor lung and blood in non-small cell lung cancer. Beta-chain transcripts were consistently detected in greater numbers than alpha-chain transcripts, which likely reflects a higher abundance of beta-chain transcripts. At surgery, both alpha and beta chains were TCR-sequenced in around 240 tumor regions, 63 to 80 matched nontumor lung samples and a few dozen PBMC samples. The study linked features of the TCR repertoire to counts of nonsynonymous mutations, which were determined by whole-exome sequencing of tumor tissue. In the raw uncorrected reads, each unique combination of TCR and UMI appeared on average more than ten times. Follow-up PBMC samples were sequenced whenever available, with the median time to follow-up being two to three years after resection. The paper as a whole reports these results and caveats: Ubiquitous expanded tumor TCRs were detected in blood more often at tumor resection than at routine follow-up. Confirming at a functional level the hypothesis that regional TCRs recognize regional mutations was considered to require additional single-cell paired TCR alpha and beta sequencing. Comparisons of baseline and follow-up blood repertoires included only approximately 15 patients.

To prepare the library, 5' RACE was applied. The sequencing machine was a NextSeq 500. The TCR library protocol attached a unique molecular identifier to each TCR cDNA molecule to allow correction of PCR and sequencing errors. The original methods were these. TCR identification, UMI-based error correction and CDR3 extraction were performed with Decombinator tools. TCRs above a frequency of 2 per 1,000, corresponding to the top 1% of the tumor frequency distribution, were defined as expanded. Renyi diversity was calculated using the R vegan package after each repertoire was subsampled 100 times to 5,000 TCRs. CDR3 similarity networks were built from amino acid triplet string-kernel similarity, with CDR3s being connected when pairwise similarity was above 0.82. TCRdb reprocessing: public reads trimmed at Q25 with fastp, clones called with MiXCR, in-frame beta chains kept. Here each entry gathers all rows of one CDR3 protein and keeps the most common genes and DNA. It is TCRdb's table, rather than the study itself, that gives the V and J calls and clone size. The sample table shows 55,000 to 75,000 distinct CDR3 sequences, and over 7% are seen once. Approximately 1.8% of the sample comes from the top ten.

On this clonotype: Its binding antigen is unknown. Base quality data are lacking; no much larger clone is found one base away.

There are 11 amino acids in the CDR3, from cysteine to phenylalanine inclusive. The retained sequence is limited to the CDR3, 33 bases, with the frame set at the first base. The junction shows trimming of 6 bases on V and 4 bases on J, plus 6 bases between the germline ends. The germline V gene encodes CDR1 MDHEN and CDR2 SYDVKM. The time point label here, explained by the study, means: blood at routine non-recurrence follow-up after resection. TCR sequencing used whole RNA extracted from tumor and nontumor lung tissue, or from cryopreserved PBMC samples, without cell sorting. Only patients for whom sufficient RNA was available from at least two tumor regions were selected for TCR sequencing.

The clonotype originates from a female donor with early-stage non-small cell lung cancer. This chain joins TRBV28 to TRBJ2-5, and perhaps TRBD2 as D gene, on 5 matching bases. The sequences come from PBMCs, collected at follow-up. The bases read TGTGCCAGCAGCCGGGGAGAGACCCAGTACTTC. Translated, it gives CASSRGETQYF.